This passage covers 11 T cell receptor beta chains from one sample sequenced in a study of tumor-infiltrating lymphocytes in localized non-small cell lung cancer. TCRdb's table, derived via immunoSEQ multiplex PCR, lists solely in-frame clones and lacks some. This sample has 13,000 to 15,000 clones, with around 68% found just once. The sample was uninvolved lung tissue not adjacent to the tumor. All receptors derive from a human donor with non-small cell lung cancer.

The chain links TRBV6-5 to TRBJ1-5; possibly TRBD1 for D (5 bases). The CDR3 consists of 16 residues. The germline V gene encodes CDR1 MNHEY and CDR2 SVGAGI. V was trimmed by 1 base and J by 0 bases, leaving 10 bases between them. In DNA, the CDR3 is TGTGCCAGCAGTTACTTGGGACCGAATAGCAATCAGCCCCAGCATTTT. It specifies CASSYLGPNSNQPQHF.

The rearrangement links TRBV5-4 to TRBJ1-4, with 10 bases lining up with TRBD1. CDR3 length equals 16 residues. Germline loops: CDR1 SGHNT, CDR2 YYREEE (reference sequence). Trimming removed 0 bases from V and 4 bases from J; junction bases left unmatched: 3. DNA for the CDR3: TGTGCCAGCAGCTTGGGACAGGGGGCAGTTAATGAAAAACTGTTTTTT. It encodes CASSLGQGAVNEKLFF.

The chain joins TRBV29-1 to TRBJ1-2; possibly TRBD1 for D (5 bases). From germline, CDR1 is SQVTM and CDR2 ANQGSEA. This CDR3 has 16 amino acids. Trimming took 0 bases from V and 4 from J, leaving 18 bases between them. DNA of the CDR3: TGCAGCGTTGAAGATCCGGGTCCAGTAAGGGGCTATGGCTACACCTTC. It is translated as CSVEDPGPVRGYGYTF.

This clone showed up just a few times. This chain joins TRBV11-2 and TRBJ2-7; 15 nucleotides agree with TRBD2. Germline V gives CDR1 SGHAT, CDR2 FQNNGV. Unmatched junction bases numbered 6, after V lost 6 bases and J lost 0 bases. This CDR3 region has 17 residues. CDR3 bases: TGTGCCAGCAGTCCCGGGACTAGCGGGAGGCGCTCCTACGAGCAGTACTTC. The encoded protein is CASSPGTSGRRSYEQYF.

The gene calls are TRBV29-1 and TRBJ1-5; 10 nucleotides agree with TRBD1. J gave up 0 bases and V 6 bases, and 2 bases lay outside the gene matches. This CDR3 has 14 amino acids. CDR1 is SQVTM, CDR2 ANQGSEA, per germline. The CDR3 here is CSVGQGNSNQPQHF. The CDR3 nucleotides are TGCAGCGTGGGACAGGGGAATAGCAATCAGCCCCAGCATTTT.

The rearrangement joins TRBV11-2 to TRBJ2-3; D perhaps matches TRBD2 (6 bases). The germline gives CDR1 SGHAT, CDR2 FQNNGV. V shed 1 base and J shed 9 bases, with 14 bases lying between them. The CDR3 has 14 residues. Written as DNA, the CDR3 is TGTGCCAGCAGCTTAGGGGGACTCGCGTTAACGCAGTATTTT. This sequence encodes CASSLGGLALTQYF.

To note about this clone: An end of the junction does not agree with germline; a read error may underlie this. The chain uses TRBV15 and TRBJ1-2; D unresolved. Germline V gives CDR1 LNHNV, CDR2 YYDKDF (reference sequence). The CDR3 spans 12 residues. The CDR3 spells CATSRDKAQQSF. DNA for the CDR3: TGTGCCACCAGCAGAGACAAAGCACAACAATCCTTC.

The count of this clone is one. This chain uses TRBV28 with TRBJ1-2, with 7 bases that match TRBD1. Losses at the gene ends were 10 bases for V and 8 bases for J; bases not matched to a gene: 10. CDR3 length: 12 residues. Germline CDR1 reads MDHEN; CDR2 reads SYDVKM. For the CDR3, the DNA is TGTGCCACCGAGGGGGCCCGAGGAGGCTACACCTTC. This gives the protein CATEGARGGYTF.

The gene calls are TRBV28 and TRBJ2-7; 7 bases are a match to TRBD1. J was trimmed by 5 bases and V by 6 bases; bases with no gene match: 10. The CDR3 covers 14 residues. Germline loops: CDR1 MDHEN, CDR2 SYDVKM. The CDR3 loop is CASRDNQGVHEQYF. CDR3 DNA: TGTGCCAGCAGGGACAATCAGGGGGTCCACGAGCAGTACTTC.

The chain uses TRBV7-6 and TRBJ1-6; D remains unclear. The CDR3 spans 17 residues. Trimming removed 4 bases from V and 0 bases from J, with 13 bases in between. Germline CDR1 reads SGHVS; CDR2 reads FNYEAQ. CDR3 residues: CASSSRPYSSYNSPLHF. The CDR3 nucleotides are TGTGCCAGCAGCTCCAGACCGTATAGCTCCTATAATTCACCCCTCCACTTT.

The J gene is TRBJ1-3, the V gene TRBV10-3, with D uncertain. In germline, CDR1 is ENHRY, CDR2 SYGVKD. The CDR3 covers 16 residues. V was cut by 2 bases and J by 0 bases, with 11 bases left in between. CDR3 loop: CAISETQLYSGNTIYF. The CDR3 region has the DNA TGTGCCATCAGTGAGACCCAGCTCTACTCTGGAAACACCATATATTTT.